The subject of this entry is one TCR beta chain. The antigen is not known. This specimen comes from a study of cytomegalovirus exposure and HLA in healthy donors. Study-level results: TCR association rates varied by HLA locus in a later analysis, with DRB1 highest and HLA-C lowest. About 180 TCR beta chains were listed as cytomegalovirus-associated.

This PCR relied on a set of 60 Vbeta primers and 13 Jbeta primers. Original methodology: In a later analysis, of 84 million or so unique beta chains, around 9.9 million appeared in at least two donors. Method: immunoSEQ multiplex PCR; TCRdb's copy keeps in-frame clones and lacks some. V and J calls and clone size are those listed in that table; D and trimming were worked out from the DNA. The table lists around 70,000 clones, roughly four fifths of them singletons, with 6.5% in the top ten. J gave up 4 bases and V 4 bases, and 10 bases lay outside the gene matches. The germline gives CDR1 GTSNPN, CDR2 SVGIG (reference sequence). The CDR3 length is 15 residues. Among the donors, all were healthy bone marrow donors.

The sequenced sample was PBMCs. The receptor comes from a human donor in good health. The chain recombines TRBV30 with TRBJ2-5, with 9 bases that match TRBD2. CDR3 amino acids: CAWKLAGFVRETQYF. The CDR3 DNA is TGTGCCTGGAAGCTAGCGGGGTTTGTCAGAGAGACCCAGTACTTC.